This TCR beta chain comes out of a study of cytomegalovirus exposure and HLA in healthy donors. Germline loops: CDR1 SGHVS, CDR2 FQNEAQ. The length of the CDR3 is 11 residues. V shed 5 bases and J shed 11 bases, with 10 bases lying between them. PCR was performed using 60 Vbeta and 13 Jbeta primers. Only in-frame clones appear in the TCRdb table, and some are missing; sequencing was by immunoSEQ multiplex PCR. The sample gives about 180,000 clones, over 65% of which show up once; under 2.5% is in the top ten. This clone turned up a few times. The sequenced sample consisted of PBMCs. The clonotype comes from a man in his fifties or sixties in good health and CMV-seronegative. The chain couples TRBV7-8 to TRBJ1-5; perhaps TRBD1 as D (6 bases). Written as DNA, the CDR3 is TGTGCCAGCAGCCAAGGGGGTACCCAGCATTTT. Translation gives CASSQGGTQHF.